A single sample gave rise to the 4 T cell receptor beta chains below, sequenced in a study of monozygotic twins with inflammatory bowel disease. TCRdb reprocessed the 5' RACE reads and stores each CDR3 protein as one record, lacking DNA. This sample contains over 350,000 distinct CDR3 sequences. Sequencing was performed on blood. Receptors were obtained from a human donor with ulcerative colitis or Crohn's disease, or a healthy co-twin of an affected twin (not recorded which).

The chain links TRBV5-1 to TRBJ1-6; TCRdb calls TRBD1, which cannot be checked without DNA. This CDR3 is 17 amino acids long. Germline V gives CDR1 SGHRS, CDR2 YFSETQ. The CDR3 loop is CASSFLAGTGNNSPLHF.

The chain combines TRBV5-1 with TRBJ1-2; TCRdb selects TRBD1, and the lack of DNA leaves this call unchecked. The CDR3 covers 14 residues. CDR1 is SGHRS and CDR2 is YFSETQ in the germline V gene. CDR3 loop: CASSTDRTSSGYTF.

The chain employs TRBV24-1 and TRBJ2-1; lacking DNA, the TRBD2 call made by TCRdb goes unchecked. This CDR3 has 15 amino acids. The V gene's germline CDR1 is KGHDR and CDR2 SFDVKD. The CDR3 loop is CATSDLLGAYNEQFF.

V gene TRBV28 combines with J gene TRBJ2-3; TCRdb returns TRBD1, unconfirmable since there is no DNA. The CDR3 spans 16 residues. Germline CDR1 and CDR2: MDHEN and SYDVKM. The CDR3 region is CASSRPDITTTDTQYF.